This record concerns one T cell receptor (beta chain) sequence. Lacking the conserved final phenylalanine or tryptophan, this CDR3 likely reflects a read error. The DNA is left out, because the CDR3 cannot be placed on it with certainty; the CDR3 is given as TCRdb lists it. This entry is derived from a study of T cells in Graves' hyperthyroidism and ophthalmopathy. TCR beta CDR3 sequences were amplified from RNA transcripts. The TCR CDR3 first-round RT-PCR relied on the HTBI primer set. TCRdb reprocessed the multiplex PCR reads via MiXCR and lists one record per CDR3 protein. The profile covers hundreds of thousands of distinct CDR3 sequences, with roughly 37% appearing a single time and 7% to 10% taken by the ten largest. Hyperthyroidism patients were newly diagnosed, had disease duration under 2 months, and were aged 18 to 65 years. This TCR was recovered from a man younger than 35 with Graves' hyperthyroidism. The sample was blood.

The CDR3 here is CASSGRTGRS. The chain employs TRBV2 and TRBJ1-6; TRBD1, the D gene given by the table, was not confirmed from the DNA. Both ends counted, the CDR3 spans 10 residues. CDR1 and CDR2 (germline): SNHLY, FYNNEI.